Sequencing of this T cell receptor (beta chain) was carried out in a study of shared clonotypes between healthy human individuals (TCRdb year 2020). For the wider study: Two women and three men aged 18 to 49 years were included in the cohort. Leukapheresis yielded between about 0.9 and 8.9 billion PBMCs per donor. Libraries were prepared and TCR repertoires were sequenced by different laboratories using diverse techniques, in order to increase sequencing depth and limit assay-specific biases. Per donor, three plates each were used for CD4 naive and CD4 memory, two for CD8 naive, and one for CD8 memory. Blood TCR repertoires of about 5 healthy adults were deeply sequenced to estimate repertoire size and the extent of clonotype sharing between individuals. Paper-wide results and their limitations: Pairwise subsampling led to the expectation that sequencing depth would affect the degree of clonotype sharing among donors. When a handful of donors were compared, the shared fraction of clonotypes was 5% to 6.5% for naive CD4, approximately 3.5% for naive CD8, 2.3% for memory CD4, and roughly 0.43% for memory CD8. Sampling was limited to blood, and TCR repertoires in tissue likely differ from TCR repertoires in blood. Larger estimated clonotype richness was generally found for naive subsets than for memory subsets. The small number of donors limited the genetic and exposure-history diversity represented. Incomplete sequencing was indicated by rarefaction of sorted-subset datasets, despite the large sequencing depth. Compared with non-shared clonotypes, clonotypes shared by all four sorted-subset donors had higher generation probabilities.

At the junction V is shortened by 3 bases and J by 5 bases, with 16 bases in between. The CDR3, cysteine through phenylalanine, is 15 amino acids long. The sequence is cut down to CDR3 DNA, 45 bases in frame from base 1. In the germline V gene, CDR1 corresponds to MDHEN and CDR2 to SYDVKM. A word on this clone: Which antigen it targets is not known. Base qualities were left out, and no much larger clone turns up one base away.

TCR CDR3 regions were amplified from genomic DNA by multiplex PCR using the deep immunoSEQ assay. Genomic DNA extracted from each cell subset was distributed evenly over all wells of several immunoSEQ 96-well plates, and each plate served as one replicate. Each replicate PCR for sorted subsets received about 180 ng genomic DNA, equal to tens of thousands of T cell genomes. The purified libraries were quantified using a Qubit 3.0 fluorometer, sized with a Bioanalyzer 2100, and then quantified again using the KAPA Library Quantification kit. Every immunoSEQ 96-well plate was sequenced on a separate single-read 150-cycle Illumina NextSeq 550 flow cell. From the authors' description of their analysis: The immunoSEQ output contained only junctional sequences without quality scores, so filtering could not match that applied to full-length reads. To assign V/J genes and CDR3, sequences were annotated against IMGT germline references using PyIR, a Python wrapper for IgBLAST v1.9. Reads with weak V/J assignments (E-value above 1e-6), missing CDR3, stop codons, out-of-frame junctions, or ambiguous translated residues were removed. A V3J clonotype was defined by an identical inferred V gene, J gene, and CDR3 amino acid sequence. The percentage overlap between two repertoires was calculated by dividing the number of shared unique clonotypes by the size of the smaller repertoire. Repertoire richness was assessed with RTK rarefaction, the Chao1 estimator, and Recon v2.1 estimates of unobserved clonotypes. Generation probabilities for all TCRbeta clonotypes obtained by the gDNA method from four donors were computed using OLGA. Imported from immuneACCESS, the table was reduced by TCRdb to in-frame sequences with V and J called. These copies leave out some clones; in studies compared against another copy, an unresolved V gene accounts for under half, and the cause of the remainder is not known. The V and J calls and clone size are taken from that table; D and trimming were inferred from the DNA. Here the sample has about 1.5 million clones; approximately 98% occur a single time. The top ten hold around 0.47% of the sample.

The donors were healthy, HIV-negative adults with no recently reported acute infections or vaccinations. All donors were Caucasian adults living in Nashville, Tennessee, USA. CD4+ T cells were enriched by magnetic negative selection, after which naive cells were positively selected on CD45RA and the negative fraction was taken as the memory subset. After blood collection by leukapheresis, PBMCs were isolated using Ficoll-Histopaque density gradient centrifugation and then cryopreserved in the vapor phase of liquid nitrogen. Analytical flow cytometry was used to check the purity and quantity of each magnetically sorted T cell population. Genomic DNA was isolated from every sorted fraction and measured by UV absorbance on a Nanodrop 2000c.

The receptor's source is a man between 25 and 39 years old in good health. Recombination linked TRBV28 to TRBJ2-5; the D segment could be TRBD1, given 7 matching bases. What was sequenced was naive CD4+ T cells sorted from blood. The sample's cell subset or site label, decoded: CD45RA+ positively selected. The DNA reads TGTGCCAGCAGTTTGACAGGGCAAGGGGGGGAGACCCAGTACTTC. Its amino acids are CASSLTGQGGETQYF.